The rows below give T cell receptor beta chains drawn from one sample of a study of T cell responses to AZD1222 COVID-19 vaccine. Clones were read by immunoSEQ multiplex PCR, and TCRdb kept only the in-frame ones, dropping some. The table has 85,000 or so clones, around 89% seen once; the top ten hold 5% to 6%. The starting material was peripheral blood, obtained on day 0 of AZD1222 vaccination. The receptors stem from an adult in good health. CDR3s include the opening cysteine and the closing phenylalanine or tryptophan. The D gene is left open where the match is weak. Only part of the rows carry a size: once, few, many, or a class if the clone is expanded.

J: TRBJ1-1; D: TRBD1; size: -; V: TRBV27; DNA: TGTGCCAGCAGTCCCCGCCAGACAGGGCCCACTGAAGCTTTCTTT; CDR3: CASSPRQTGPTEAFF
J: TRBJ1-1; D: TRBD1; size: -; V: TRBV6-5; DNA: TGTGCCAGCAGTTACAATGAGGGGGCGAGCACTGAAGCTTTCTTT; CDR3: CASSYNEGASTEAFF
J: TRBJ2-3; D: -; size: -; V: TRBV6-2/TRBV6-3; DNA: TGTGCCAGCAGTTACACCCCACGGGGGAGGAGCACAGATACGCAGTATTTT; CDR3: CASSYTPRGRSTDTQYF
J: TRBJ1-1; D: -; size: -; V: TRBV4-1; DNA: TGCGCCAGCAGCCAAGAGTATACATTCTTTGAAGCTTTCTTT; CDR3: CASSQEYTFFEAFF
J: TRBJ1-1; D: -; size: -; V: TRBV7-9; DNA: TGTGCCAGCCTTCCGATCGGGCTCACTGAAGCTTTCTTT; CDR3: CASLPIGLTEAFF
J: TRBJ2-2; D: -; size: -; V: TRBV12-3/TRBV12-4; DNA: TGTGCCGGTGCCGAGGGCTCCCGGGGGGAGCTGTTTTTT; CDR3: CAGAEGSRGELFF
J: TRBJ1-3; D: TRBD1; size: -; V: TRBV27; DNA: TGTGCCAGCAGGCAGGGGGGGTTCGGTGGAAACACCATATATTTT; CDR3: CASRQGGFGGNTIYF
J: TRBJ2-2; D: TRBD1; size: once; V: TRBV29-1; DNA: TGCAGCGTAGTGGACAGGGGAGGTGTCACCGGGGAGCTGTTTTTT; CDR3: CSVVDRGGVTGELFF
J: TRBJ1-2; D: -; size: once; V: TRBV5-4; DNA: TGTGCCAGCAGCTTGGGGACAAATAACTATGGCTACACCTTC; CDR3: CASSLGTNNYGYTF
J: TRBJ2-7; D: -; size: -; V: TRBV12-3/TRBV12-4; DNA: TGTGCCAGCGGGGTGGGGATAGCCTACGAGCAGTACTTC; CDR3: CASGVGIAYEQYF
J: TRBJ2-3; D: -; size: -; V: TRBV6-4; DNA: TGTGCCAGCAGTCAAAGACTGTTCACAGATACGCAGTATTTT; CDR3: CASSQRLFTDTQYF
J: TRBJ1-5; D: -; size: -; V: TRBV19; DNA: TGTGCCAGTAGTATTCCAGAGTCCAATCAGCCCCAGCATTTT; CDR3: CASSIPESNQPQHF
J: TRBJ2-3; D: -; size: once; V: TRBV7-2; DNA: TGTGCCAGCAGCTCATCCCAGATTTCAGATACGAAGCATTTT; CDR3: CASSSSQISDTKHF
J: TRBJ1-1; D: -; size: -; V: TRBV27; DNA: TGTGCCAGCAGTTTCACAGGGTTCACTGAAGCTTTCTTT; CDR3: CASSFTGFTEAFF
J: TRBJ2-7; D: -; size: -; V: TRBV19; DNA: TGTGCCAGTAGTAACTCGTACGAGCAGTACTTC; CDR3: CASSNSYEQYF
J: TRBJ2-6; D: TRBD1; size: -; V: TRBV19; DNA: TGTGCCAGTAGTTCCCAGGACAGGGTTGGGGCCAACGTCCTGACTTTC; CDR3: CASSSQDRVGANVLTF
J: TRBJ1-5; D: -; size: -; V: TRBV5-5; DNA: TGTGCCAGCAGCCCCTCTGGGGGTTTGGGGCAGCCCCAGCATTTT; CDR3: CASSPSGGLGQPQHF
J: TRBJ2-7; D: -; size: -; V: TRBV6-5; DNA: TGTGCCAGCAGTTACTCCGGGACACCCTACGAGCAGTACTTC; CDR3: CASSYSGTPYEQYF
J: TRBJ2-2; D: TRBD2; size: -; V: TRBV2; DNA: TGTGCCAGCAGCCCGAGGGGAGGGAAGTTGGGCGGGGAGCTGTTTTTT; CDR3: CASSPRGGKLGGELFF
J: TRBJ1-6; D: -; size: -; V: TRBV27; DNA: TGTGCCAGCAGGAATACGGGTTCACCCCTCCACTTT; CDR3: CASRNTGSPLHF
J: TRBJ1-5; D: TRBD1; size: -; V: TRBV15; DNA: TGTGCCACCAGCAGAGATTTGGGACAGGGAAGGCTTACGCCCCAGCATTTT; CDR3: CATSRDLGQGRLTPQHF
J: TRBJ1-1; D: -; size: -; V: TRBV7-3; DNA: TGTGCCAGCAGCTTAATACTTCTTAAGGCTTTCTTT; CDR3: CASSLILLKAFF
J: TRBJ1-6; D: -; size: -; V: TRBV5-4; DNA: TGTGCCAGCAGCCGAAGACCGGGGCGTAATTCACCCCTCCACTTT; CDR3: CASSRRPGRNSPLHF
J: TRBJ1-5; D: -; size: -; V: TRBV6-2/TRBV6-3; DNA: TGTGCCAGCAGTTACGATCTGGGAGGTCAGCCCCAGCATTTT; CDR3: CASSYDLGGQPQHF
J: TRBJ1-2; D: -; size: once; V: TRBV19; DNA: TGTGCCAGTAGTATAAAGGCAGGACCTCTTAACTATGGAGGCTACACCTTC; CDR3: CASSIKAGPLNYGGYTF
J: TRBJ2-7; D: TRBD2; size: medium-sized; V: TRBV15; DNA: TGTGCCACCAGCAGAGCGGGGGAGGGCACCTACGAGCAGTACTTC; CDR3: CATSRAGEGTYEQYF
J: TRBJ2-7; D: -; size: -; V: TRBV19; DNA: TGTGCCAGTAGCCAGACCCCTTCCTACGAGCAGTACTTC; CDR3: CASSQTPSYEQYF
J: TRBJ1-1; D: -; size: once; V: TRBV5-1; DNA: TGCGCCAGCAGCTTGGGAGGCGGACACACTGAAGCTTTCTTT; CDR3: CASSLGGGHTEAFF
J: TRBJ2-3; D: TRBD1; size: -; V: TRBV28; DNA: TGTGCCAGCAGCCGACCCCCGGTGACAGGGCCAGATACGCAGTATTTT; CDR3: CASSRPPVTGPDTQYF
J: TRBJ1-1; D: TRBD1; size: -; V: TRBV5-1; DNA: TGCGCCAGCAGCTTAGCAGGGGGAAATATGAACACTGAAGCTTTCTTT; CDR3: CASSLAGGNMNTEAFF
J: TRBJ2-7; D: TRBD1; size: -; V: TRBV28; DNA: TGTGCCAGCAGGTGGACAGGGGAATCCTACGAGCAGTACTTC; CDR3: CASRWTGESYEQYF
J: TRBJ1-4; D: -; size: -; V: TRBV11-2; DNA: TGTGCCAGCAGCGGAAGGGGGGCTGAAAAACTGTTTTTT; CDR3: CASSGRGAEKLFF
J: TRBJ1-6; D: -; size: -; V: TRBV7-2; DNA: TGTGCCAGCAGCTTATTCTCTGGTCAGAATAATTCACCCCTCCACTTT; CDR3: CASSLFSGQNNSPLHF
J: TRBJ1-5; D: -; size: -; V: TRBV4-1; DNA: TGCGCCAGCAGCCTCCAAACAGGTGACAATCAGCCCCAGCATTTT; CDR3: CASSLQTGDNQPQHF
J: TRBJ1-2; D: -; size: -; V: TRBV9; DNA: TGTGCCAGCAGCGAGGACCCAACGGGTTCGAAGGGCTACACCTTC; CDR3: CASSEDPTGSKGYTF
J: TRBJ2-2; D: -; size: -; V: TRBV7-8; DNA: TGTGCCAGCTCAAAACCGGGACTCCCACAAAGTGGGGAGCTGTTTTTT; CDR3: CASSKPGLPQSGELFF
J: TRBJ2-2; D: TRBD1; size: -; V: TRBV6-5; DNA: TGTGCCACCCGGGACAGCCCGCCCGGGGAGCTGTTTTTT; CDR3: CATRDSPPGELFF
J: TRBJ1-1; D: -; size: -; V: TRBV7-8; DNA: TGTGCCATCCGCTCCGGGAACACTGAAGCTTTCTTT; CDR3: CAIRSGNTEAFF
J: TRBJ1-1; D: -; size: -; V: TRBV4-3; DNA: TGCGCCAGCAGCCAAGACGGCAGGGGCACTGAAGCTTTCTTT; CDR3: CASSQDGRGTEAFF
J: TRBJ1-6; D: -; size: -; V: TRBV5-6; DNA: TGTGCCAGCAGCTTAACAGGTGATAATTCACCCCTCCACTTT; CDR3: CASSLTGDNSPLHF
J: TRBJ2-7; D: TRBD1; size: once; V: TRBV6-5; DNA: TGTGCCAGCAGGGGATGGGACAGGGGGGACGAGCAGTACTTC; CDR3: CASRGWDRGDEQYF
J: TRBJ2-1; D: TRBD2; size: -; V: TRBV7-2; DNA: TGTGCCAGCCTCCAGATCAGCGGGAAATACAATGAGCAGTTCTTC; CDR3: CASLQISGKYNEQFF
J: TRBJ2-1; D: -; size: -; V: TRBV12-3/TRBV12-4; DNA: TGTGCCAGCAGTTTTATCTACAATGAGCAGTTCTTC; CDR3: CASSFIYNEQFF
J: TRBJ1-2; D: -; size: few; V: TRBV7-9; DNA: TGTGCCAGCAGCCCAGGATTTAATCCCATTGGCTACACCTTC; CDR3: CASSPGFNPIGYTF
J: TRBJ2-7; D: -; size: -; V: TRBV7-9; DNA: TGTGCCATCCTACAAATATGGAGTCCGGGACCCATCTCCTACGAGCAGTACTTC; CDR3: CAILQIWSPGPISYEQYF